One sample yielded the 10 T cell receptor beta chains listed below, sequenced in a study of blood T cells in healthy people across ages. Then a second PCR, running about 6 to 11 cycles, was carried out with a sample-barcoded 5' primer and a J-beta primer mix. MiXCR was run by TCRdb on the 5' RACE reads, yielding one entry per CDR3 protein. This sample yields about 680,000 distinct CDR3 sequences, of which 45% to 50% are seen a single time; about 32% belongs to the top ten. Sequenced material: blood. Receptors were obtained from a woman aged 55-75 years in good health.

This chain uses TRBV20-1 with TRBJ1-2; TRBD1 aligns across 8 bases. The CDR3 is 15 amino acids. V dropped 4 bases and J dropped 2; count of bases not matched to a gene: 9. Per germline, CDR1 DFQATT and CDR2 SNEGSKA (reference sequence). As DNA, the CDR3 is TGCAGTGCTACCGGACAGGGAAAGTTAAACTATGGCTACACCTTC. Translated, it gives CSATGQGKLNYGYTF.

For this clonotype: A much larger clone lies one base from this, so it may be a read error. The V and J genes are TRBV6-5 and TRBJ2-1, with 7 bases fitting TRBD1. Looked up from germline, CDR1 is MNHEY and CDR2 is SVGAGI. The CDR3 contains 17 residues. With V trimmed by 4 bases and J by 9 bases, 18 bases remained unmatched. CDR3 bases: TGTGCCAGCAGTTCCCTCCAAGCATTACAGGGGACCATTGAGCAGTTCTTC. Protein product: CASSSLQALQGTIEQFF.

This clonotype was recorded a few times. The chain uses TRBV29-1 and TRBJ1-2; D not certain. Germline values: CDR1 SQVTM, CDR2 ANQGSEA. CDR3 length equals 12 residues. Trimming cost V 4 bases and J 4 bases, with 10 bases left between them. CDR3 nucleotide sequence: TGCAGCGTTGGAACGTCCGCCTATGGCTACACCTTC. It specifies CSVGTSAYGYTF.

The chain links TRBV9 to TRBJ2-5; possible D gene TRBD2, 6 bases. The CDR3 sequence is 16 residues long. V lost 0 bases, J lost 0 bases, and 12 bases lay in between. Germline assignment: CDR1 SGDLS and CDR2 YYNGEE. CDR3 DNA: TGTGCCAGCAGCGTAGACCCCGGGAGCGACCAAGAGACCCAGTACTTC. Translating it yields CASSVDPGSDQETQYF. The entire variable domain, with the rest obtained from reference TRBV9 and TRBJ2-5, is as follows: DSGVTQTPKHLITATGQRVTLRCSPRSGDLSVYWYQQSLDQGLQFLIQYYNGEERAKGNILERFSAQQFPDLHSELNLSSLELGDSALYFCASSVDPGSDQETQYFGPGTRLLVL.

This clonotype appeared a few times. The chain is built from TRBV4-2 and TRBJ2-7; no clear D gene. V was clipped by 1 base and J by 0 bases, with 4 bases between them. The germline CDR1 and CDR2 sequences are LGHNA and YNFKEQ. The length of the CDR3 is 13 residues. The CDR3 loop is CASSQAPSYEQYF. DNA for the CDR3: TGTGCCAGCAGCCAAGCGCCCTCCTACGAGCAGTACTTC.

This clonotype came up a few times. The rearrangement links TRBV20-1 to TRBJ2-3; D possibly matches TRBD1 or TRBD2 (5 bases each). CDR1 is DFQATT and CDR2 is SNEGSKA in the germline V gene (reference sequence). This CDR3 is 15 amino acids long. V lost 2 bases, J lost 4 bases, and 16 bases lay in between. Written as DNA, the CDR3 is TGCAGTGCTAGAATGGGGGAGAGGAGACCAGATACGCAGTATTTT. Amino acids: CSARMGERRPDTQYF.

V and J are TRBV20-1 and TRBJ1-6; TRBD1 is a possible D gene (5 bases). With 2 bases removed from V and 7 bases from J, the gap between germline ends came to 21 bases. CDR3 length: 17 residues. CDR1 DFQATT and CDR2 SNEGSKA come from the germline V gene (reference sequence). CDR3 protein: CSARPQTAVRVNSPLHF. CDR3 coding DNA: TGCAGTGCTAGACCCCAGACAGCGGTCAGAGTGAATTCACCCCTCCACTTT.

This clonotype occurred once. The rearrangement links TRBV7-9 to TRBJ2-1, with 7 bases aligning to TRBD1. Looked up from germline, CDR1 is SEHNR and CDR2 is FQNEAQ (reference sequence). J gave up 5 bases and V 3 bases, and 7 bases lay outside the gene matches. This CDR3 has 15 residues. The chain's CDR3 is CASSFVRGNDNEQFF. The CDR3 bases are TGTGCCAGCAGCTTTGTCAGGGGGAATGACAATGAGCAGTTCTTC.

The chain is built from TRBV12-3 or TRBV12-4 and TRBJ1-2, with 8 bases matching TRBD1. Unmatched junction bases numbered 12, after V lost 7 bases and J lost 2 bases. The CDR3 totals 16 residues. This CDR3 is CASTPSDRGANYGYTF. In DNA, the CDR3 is TGTGCCAGCACCCCTTCCGACAGGGGCGCAAACTATGGCTACACCTTC.

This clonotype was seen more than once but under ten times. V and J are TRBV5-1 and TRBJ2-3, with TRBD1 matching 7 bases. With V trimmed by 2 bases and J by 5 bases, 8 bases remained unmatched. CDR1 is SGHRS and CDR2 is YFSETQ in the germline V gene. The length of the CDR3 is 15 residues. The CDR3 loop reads CASSFGTALGDTQYF. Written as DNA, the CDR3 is TGCGCCAGCAGCTTTGGGACAGCCCTCGGAGATACGCAGTATTTT.